This TCR beta chain was recorded in a study of control samples from healthy donors and cancer patients. The protocol was immunoSEQ multiplex PCR, while the TCRdb copy is restricted to in-frame clones and leaves out a portion. The sample holds about 92,000 clones, roughly four fifths seen once. CDR1 is SGHVS, CDR2 FNYEAQ, per germline. The CDR3 contains 15 residues. V was cut by 4 bases and J by 1 base, with 11 bases left in between. V usage is TRBV7-6 and J usage is TRBJ2-1, with TRBD2 as a possible D gene (5 bases). The sequence came from a woman in her sixties in good health. What was sequenced was blood. CDR3 sequence (DNA): TGTGCCAGCAGCTCGAGAACGGGATCCTACAATGAGCAGTTCTTC. This sequence encodes CASSSRTGSYNEQFF.